Listed below are T cell receptor beta chains from one sample, sequenced in a study of metastatic and nonmetastatic thyroid tumors. TCRdb re-analyzed the PCR reads using MiXCR. The top ten clones hold approximately 3.6% of a sample with 20,000 to 30,000 clones, about 16% of them seen once. Sequencing was carried out using blood. The receptors come from a female donor with papillary thyroid cancer or a benign thyroid nodule (not recorded which). Some clones in this sample may be carry-over from other donors' samples. The CDR3 runs from the conserved cysteine through the conserved F or W. Each record gives: clone size, D gene, V gene, J gene, CDR3 DNA, CDR3 protein. A D gene is named only where the DNA matches it firmly. Part of the rows lack a size; the others show once, few, many or a class for expanded clones.

many	TRBD2	TRBV7-9	TRBJ2-7	TGTGCCAGCAGCTTAGTCCTAGCGGGGGCCTACGAGCAGTACTTC	CASSLVLAGAYEQYF
many	TRBD1	TRBV19	TRBJ2-4	TGTGCCAGTAGTAGGACAGGGTACAAAAACATTCAGTACTTC	CASSRTGYKNIQYF
many	.	TRBV7-9	TRBJ2-7	TGTGCCAGCAGCCCCCAGGGGAACTCCTACGAGCAGTACTTC	CASSPQGNSYEQYF
medium-sized	TRBD1	TRBV6-1	TRBJ2-7	TGTGCCAGCAACCGGGACAGGACCGGAGAGCAGTACTTC	CASNRDRTGEQYF
.	.	TRBV5-1	TRBJ2-2	TGCGCCAGCAACTCGACGGGCAACACCTTGGAGCTGTTTTTT	CASNSTGNTLELFF
many	.	TRBV4-3	TRBJ1-4	TGCGCCAGCAGCCAATCTTTCGAATGGAACCGGGGGCTTAATGAAAAACTGTTTTTT	CASSQSFEWNRGLNEKLFF
many	.	TRBV9	TRBJ2-3	TGTGCCAGCAGCCCCCGGGACAAATTTGGCACAGATACGCAGTATTTT	CASSPRDKFGTDTQYF
many	.	TRBV20-1	TRBJ1-1	TGCAGTGCCTCTCCTTTAGTGGCGAACACTGAAGCTTTCTTT	CSASPLVANTEAFF
many	.	TRBV20-1	TRBJ2-7	TGCAGTGCCCCGACCCCTGTGGGATACGAGCAGTACTTC	CSAPTPVGYEQYF
many	TRBD1	TRBV15	TRBJ1-3	TGTGCCACCAGCAGAGCCGAGACAGGGAGCGACACCATATATTTT	CATSRAETGSDTIYF
.	.	TRBV2	TRBJ2-7	TGTGCCAGCACTACAGCCTCCTACGAGCAGTACTTC	CASTTASYEQYF
many	.	TRBV2	TRBJ1-1	TGTGCCAGCAGCCTAAGCAGCACTGAAGCTTTCTTT	CASSLSSTEAFF
many	.	TRBV29-1	TRBJ1-2	TGCAGCGTTGGGACCCAGCAAGGCTACACCTTC	CSVGTQQGYTF
many	.	TRBV7-8	TRBJ2-1	TGTGCCAGCAGCTTAAGGCGAAGCTCCTACAATGAGCAGTTCTTC	CASSLRRSSYNEQFF
many	.	TRBV6-4	TRBJ1-6	TGTGCCAGCAGTGACTCGAGCGTGAGCTCCTATAATTCACCCCTCCACTTT	CASSDSSVSSYNSPLHF
many	.	TRBV19	TRBJ1-2	TGTGCCAGTAGTATCCCCCTCGGAAGGAAATTTCACGGCTACACCTTC	CASSIPLGRKFHGYTF
many	.	TRBV19	TRBJ2-2	TGTGCCAGTAGTATAGCGGGACACACCGGGGAGCTGTTTTTT	CASSIAGHTGELFF
many	.	TRBV12-3/TRBV12-4	TRBJ2-1	TGTGCCAGCAGTTGGACACTCTCCTACAATGAGCAGTTCTTC	CASSWTLSYNEQFF
few	TRBD2	TRBV2	TRBJ2-7	TGTGCCGGGAGAACCGGGACTAGCGACCACGAGCAGTACTTC	CAGRTGTSDHEQYF
few	TRBD1	TRBV6-1	TRBJ2-5	TGTGCCAGCAGTGAACCAGGGGGCGTGGAAGAGACCCAGTACTTC	CASSEPGGVEETQYF
many	.	TRBV12-3/TRBV12-4	TRBJ1-1	TGTGCCAGCAGTTTCAGTCGTGTCGGGGTGCGTGAAGCTTTCTTT	CASSFSRVGVREAFF
many	TRBD2	TRBV7-2	TRBJ2-5	TGTGCCAGCAGCTTAGGCGGGAGGGAGGAGACCCAGTACTTC	CASSLGGREETQYF
many	.	TRBV12-3/TRBV12-4	TRBJ2-1	TGTGCCAGCACCTCGAATTACAATGAGCAGTTCTTC	CASTSNYNEQFF
many	.	TRBV20-1	TRBJ1-5	TGCAGTGCTACAGGGGCCAATCAGCCCCAGCATTTT	CSATGANQPQHF
many	.	TRBV4-2	TRBJ1-6	TGTGCCAGCAGCCAAGATGGGGCAGGGGTCTTCTCCTATAATTCACCCCTCCACTTT	CASSQDGAGVFSYNSPLHF
many	.	TRBV5-1	TRBJ2-5	TGCGCCAGCAGCCGCAACAGCCAAGAGACCCAGTACTTC	CASSRNSQETQYF
few	TRBD2	TRBV3-1	TRBJ2-3	TGTGCCAGCAGTCCATCGCTAGCGGGAGGACCGTACAGCACAGATACGCAGTATTTT	CASSPSLAGGPYSTDTQYF
many	TRBD1	TRBV7-2	TRBJ2-3	TGTGCCAGCAGCCGATCGCTACAGGGGGCTCCGAGCGAGGATACGCAGTATTTT	CASSRSLQGAPSEDTQYF
many	.	TRBV19	TRBJ2-1	TGTGCCAGTAGTATAGGGGAGAATAGCGCACCGGAGGAGGAGCAGTTCTTC	CASSIGENSAPEEEQFF
many	TRBD1	TRBV7-2	TRBJ2-7	TGTGCCAGCAGCTCGGGACAGGGGTTCTACGAGCAGTACTTC	CASSSGQGFYEQYF
many	.	TRBV19	TRBJ2-3	TGTGCCAGTAGTGAGGGTTGGGATACGCAGTATTTT	CASSEGWDTQYF
many	.	TRBV27	TRBJ2-1	TGTGCCAGCAGTTTATACCCCTCGTACAATGAGCAGTTCTTC	CASSLYPSYNEQFF
many	.	TRBV5-5	TRBJ2-7	TGTGCCAGCAGCTTTTCAGAGGGCCCGAGAGAGCAGTACTTC	CASSFSEGPREQYF
many	TRBD1	TRBV24-1	TRBJ1-5	TGTGCCACCGGCCCCGGGACAGGTAGCAATCAGCCCCAGCATTTT	CATGPGTGSNQPQHF
many	TRBD1	TRBV19	TRBJ2-7	TGTGCCAGCGGTAAGTCGGGGACAGGATCCTACGAGCAGTACTTC	CASGKSGTGSYEQYF
few	.	TRBV10-3	TRBJ2-7	TGTGCCACCAGTGAGTCGGGGGAGGAGCAGTACTTC	CATSESGEEQYF
many	.	TRBV5-6	TRBJ2-7	TGTGCCAGCAGCTTGGCCAACAGCGACTACGAGCAGTACTTC	CASSLANSDYEQYF
many	.	TRBV28	TRBJ1-3	TGTGCCAGCAGTTTATCTGGAAACACCATATATTTT	CASSLSGNTIYF
many	.	TRBV19	TRBJ2-2	TGTGCCAGTAGTTTGGGGACCGGGGAGCTGTTTTTT	CASSLGTGELFF
few	.	TRBV27	TRBJ2-1	TGTGCCAGCATTGCTGGAACAAGTCATGAGCAGTTCTTC	CASIAGTSHEQFF
many	.	TRBV19	TRBJ1-2	TGTGCCAGTAGTCCACACGCTACAGAGCGCGGCTACACCTTC	CASSPHATERGYTF
medium-sized	TRBD1	TRBV15	TRBJ2-7	TGTGCCACCAGCACATCTCCTCCGGGACAGCGATACTACGAGCAGTACTTC	CATSTSPPGQRYYEQYF
many	.	TRBV27	TRBJ2-3	TGTGCCAGCAGCAGCAGGGATTTTACGCAGTATTTT	CASSSRDFTQYF
many	TRBD1	TRBV19	TRBJ2-3	TGTGCCAGTAGTCCGACAGGGGTGGGGGCAGATACGCAGTATTTT	CASSPTGVGADTQYF
many	TRBD1	TRBV18	TRBJ1-1	TGTGCCAGCTCACTCACCTCTACAGGGGTCGGCGAAGCTTTCTTT	CASSLTSTGVGEAFF
many	TRBD1	TRBV13	TRBJ1-1	TGTGCCAGCAGCGACGGACAGGCCGTAGGAGAGGCTTTCTTT	CASSDGQAVGEAFF
many	TRBD1	TRBV20-1	TRBJ2-5	TGCAGTGCTAGAGTTGTTGGGCAGGGGGATTCGGAGACCCAGTACTTC	CSARVVGQGDSETQYF
many	.	TRBV29-1	TRBJ2-5	TGCAGCGCGCACAGGGGAGGGGAGACCCAGTACTTC	CSAHRGGETQYF
medium-sized	TRBD1	TRBV28	TRBJ2-7	TGTGCCAGCAGTGGCCGGGACAGGGGAACCTACGAGCAGTACTTC	CASSGRDRGTYEQYF
many	TRBD2	TRBV19	TRBJ2-1	TGTGCCAGTAGTTGGGGACTAGCGGGAGTCAATGAGCAGTTCTTC	CASSWGLAGVNEQFF
.	.	TRBV6-4	TRBJ2-7	TGTGCCAGCAGTGTGAGCACTGACTCCTACGAGCAGTACTTC	CASSVSTDSYEQYF
few	.	TRBV28	TRBJ2-3	TGTGCCAGCAGAATTAGGGGAGATACACAGTATTTT	CASRIRGDTQYF
many	TRBD1	TRBV6-5	TRBJ2-1	TGTGCCAGCAGTTACCTCCTGGGTTTGGGACAGGGCTACAATGAGCAGTTCTTC	CASSYLLGLGQGYNEQFF
many	TRBD1	TRBV7-8	TRBJ2-5	TGTGCCAGCAGCCCGCAGGCGGGACAGGGGGAGACCCAGTACTTC	CASSPQAGQGETQYF
.	.	TRBV7-2	TRBJ2-7	TGTGCCAGCAGCACAGTCCAAGGTTGGTACGAGCAGTACTTC	CASSTVQGWYEQYF
many	.	TRBV2	TRBJ2-5	TGTGCCAGCGCATTCCAGACCCAGTACTTC	CASAFQTQYF
medium-sized	TRBD2	TRBV20-1	TRBJ2-1	TGCAGTGCTAGAGATTCTGAGGGGACTAGCGGGACCTACAATGAGCAGTTCTTC	CSARDSEGTSGTYNEQFF
many	TRBD2	TRBV6-1	TRBJ2-2	TGTGCCAGCTCCCTAGCGGGGGCGAACACCGGGGAGCTGTTTTTT	CASSLAGANTGELFF
many	.	TRBV6-6	TRBJ1-5	TGTGCCAGCAGTTACTCGGTAGGTCAGCCCCAGCATTTT	CASSYSVGQPQHF
many	.	TRBV19	TRBJ2-7	TGTGCTAGTAGTATAGGGACGAAGGGCGAGCAGTACTTC	CASSIGTKGEQYF